This paragraph covers one TCR beta chain sequence. Its antigen is unknown. For the second PCR, which ran for 7 to 11 cycles, a sample-barcoded 5' primer and a J-beta primer mix were used. TCRdb re-analysed the 5' RACE reads in MiXCR, keeping a single row per CDR3 protein. The table includes over 1,200,000 distinct CDR3 sequences, approximately 63% detected once. These data come from a study of blood T cells in healthy people across ages. Trimming took off 10 bases at V and 1 base at J, with 13 bases between the two ends. CDR1 MNHNS and CDR2 SASEGT come from the germline V gene. The CDR3 is 13 amino acids. The draw of peripheral blood yielded ten milliliters from each donor. Points from the study as a whole: Both higher diversity and more naive CD4+ cells marked long-lived donors when set against aged donors.

The sequenced material came from blood. The receptor was derived from a man aged 18 to 29 in good health. This chain joins TRBV6-1 and TRBJ1-1; unclear D gene. The CDR3 bases are TGTGCCAATCAGAACTGGGCGAACACTGAAGCTTTCTTT. This codes for CANQNWANTEAFF.